This record covers a single T cell receptor (beta chain). The antigen is unknown. The data stem from a study of Ad26.COV2.S vaccination and SARS-CoV-2 variants. Overall study findings and caveats: Vaccinees reportedly had broad spike-specific CD8+ and CD4+ T cell responses.

The table came from immunoSEQ multiplex PCR; TCRdb's copy has only in-frame clones and leaves some out. The sample lists around 270,000 clones; approximately 90% were seen once. Germline V gene sequence: CDR1 SGHTS, CDR2 YDEGEE. There are 15 residues in the CDR3. J was trimmed by 8 bases and V by 2 bases; bases with no gene match: 7. The treatment: some 19 received Ad26.COV2.S at low or high dose, single or two shots; about 5 received placebo; per-sample allocation not given. All samples were drawn on day 63, counting from the first vaccine or placebo injection. V and J are TRBV5-8 and TRBJ2-1, with 10 bases lining up with TRBD2. This specimen was peripheral blood, taken in a trial of Ad26.COV2.S vaccine versus placebo. This receptor was obtained from a person between 18 and 65 years old who received the Ad26.COV2.S COVID-19 vaccine or a placebo. The DNA for the CDR3 is TGTGCCAGCAGCTTCGCTAGCGGGGGAGGGGATGAGCAGTTCTTC. Translating it yields CASSFASGGGDEQFF.